This T cell receptor (beta chain) originates from a study of identifying expanded T cells in peripheral blood. TCRdb keeps only in-frame clones here, not all; method: immunoSEQ multiplex PCR. The sample shows about 110,000 clones, roughly 90% of them seen only once. Sequencing used blood. The receptor comes from a person between 18 and 70 years old in good health.

Written as DNA, the CDR3 is TGTGCCACCAGGGAAAGGGGGTTAACTGAAGCTTTCTTT. Its translation is CATRERGLTEAFF. The rearrangement joins TRBV6-1 to TRBJ1-1, with D perhaps TRBD1 (6 bases). Germline assignment: CDR1 MNHNS and CDR2 SASEGT. The germline V and J ends were trimmed by 10 bases and 5 bases, with 17 bases remaining between them. The CDR3 spans 13 residues.